This section outlines one T cell receptor (beta chain) sequence together with its context. Its antigen is still unknown. The data were obtained in a study of graft-versus-host responses after intestinal transplantation. Study background: Anti-thymocyte globulin was used for induction in all recipients, who then took tacrolimus and steroids for roughly 3 years. General study findings and limits: The authors found GvH clones in recipient marrow, some appearing first in ileum or blood.

Produced via immunoSEQ multiplex PCR; TCRdb's table is partial and in-frame only. The table includes under 2,500 clones, roughly 93% detected once. Per germline, CDR1 SEHNR and CDR2 FQNEAQ (reference sequence). The CDR3 runs to 13 residues. V gave up 1 base and J gave up 4 bases, with 7 bases separating them. This chain links TRBV7-9 with TRBJ2-5, with unresolved D. The sequences come from PBMCs, collected around 20 days after intestinal transplant. The sequence was collected from a human patient who received an intestinal transplant, so some T cells may come from the graft donor. This CDR3 is CASSLDPGETQYF. Written as DNA, the CDR3 is TGTGCCAGCAGCTTAGACCCGGGAGAGACCCAGTACTTC.